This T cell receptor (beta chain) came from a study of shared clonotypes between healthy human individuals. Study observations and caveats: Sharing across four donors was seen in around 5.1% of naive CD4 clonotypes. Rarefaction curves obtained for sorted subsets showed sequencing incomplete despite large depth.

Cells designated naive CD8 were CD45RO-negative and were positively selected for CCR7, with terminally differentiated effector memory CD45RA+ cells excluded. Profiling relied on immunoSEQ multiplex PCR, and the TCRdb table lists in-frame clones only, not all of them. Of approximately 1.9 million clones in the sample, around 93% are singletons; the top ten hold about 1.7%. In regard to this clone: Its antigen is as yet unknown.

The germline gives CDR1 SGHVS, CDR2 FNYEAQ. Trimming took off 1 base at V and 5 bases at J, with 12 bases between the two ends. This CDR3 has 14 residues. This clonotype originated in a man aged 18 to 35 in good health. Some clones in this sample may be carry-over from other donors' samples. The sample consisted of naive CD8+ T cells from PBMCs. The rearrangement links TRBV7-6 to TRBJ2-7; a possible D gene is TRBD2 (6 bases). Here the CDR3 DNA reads TGTGCCAGCAGCTTAGACGGGGGTACGGACGAGCAGTACTTC. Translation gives CASSLDGGTDEQYF.